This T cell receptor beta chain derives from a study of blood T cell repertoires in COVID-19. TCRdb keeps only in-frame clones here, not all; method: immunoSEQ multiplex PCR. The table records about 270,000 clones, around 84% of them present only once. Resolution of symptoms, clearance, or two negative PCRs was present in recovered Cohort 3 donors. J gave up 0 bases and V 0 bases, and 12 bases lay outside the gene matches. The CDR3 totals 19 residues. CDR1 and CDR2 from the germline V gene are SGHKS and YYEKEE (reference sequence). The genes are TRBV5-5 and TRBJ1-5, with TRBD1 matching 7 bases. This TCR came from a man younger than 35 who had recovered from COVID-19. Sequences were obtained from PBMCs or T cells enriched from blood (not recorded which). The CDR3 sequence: CASSLEGGQGDYSNQPQHF. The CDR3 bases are TGTGCCAGCAGCTTGGAAGGGGGCCAAGGAGATTATAGCAATCAGCCCCAGCATTTT.